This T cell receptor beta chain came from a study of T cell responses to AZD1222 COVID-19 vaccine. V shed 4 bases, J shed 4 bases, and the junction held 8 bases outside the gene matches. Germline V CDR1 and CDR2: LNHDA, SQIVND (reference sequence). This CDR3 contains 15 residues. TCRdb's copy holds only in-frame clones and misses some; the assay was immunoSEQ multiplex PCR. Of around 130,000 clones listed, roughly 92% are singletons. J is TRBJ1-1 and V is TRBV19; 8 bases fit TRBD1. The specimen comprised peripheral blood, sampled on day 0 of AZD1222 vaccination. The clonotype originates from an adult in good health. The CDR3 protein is CASSTQGARGTEAFF. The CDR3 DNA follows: TGTGCCAGTAGTACCCAGGGGGCGCGGGGCACTGAAGCTTTCTTT.